The clone carrying this TCR beta chain has a handful of counts. Its matching antigen is unknown. This entry comes from a study of T cell repertoires in cytomegalovirus infection. TCRdb independently ran MiXCR on the reads; one entry per CDR3 protein. The data hold approximately 350,000 distinct CDR3 sequences, with 34% observed a single time. The CDR3 runs 13 residues. Trimming left V 6 bases short and J 5 bases short, with 13 bases between. Germline-derived CDR1 and CDR2 are MDHEN and SYDVKM. This sequence was found in a human donor in good health (CMV status not recorded). Some clones in this sample may be carry-over from other donors' samples. The sample was cultured PBMCs, taken from culture after CMV antigen stimulation. The chain combines TRBV28 with TRBJ2-5; D perhaps matches TRBD1 (6 bases). CDR3 DNA sequence: TGTGCCAGCAGGCTGCAGGGGCAGGAGACCCAGTACTTC. Protein: CASRLQGQETQYF.